This is a list of T cell receptor beta chains from one sample in a study of blood T cell repertoires in COVID-19. TCRdb's copy holds only in-frame clones and misses some; the assay was immunoSEQ multiplex PCR. The sample comprises roughly 60,000 clones, approximately 85% of which are singletons, and 9.5% to 15% rests with the top ten. What was sequenced was peripheral blood. These receptors originate from a human donor in a cohort sampled during active COVID-19. Both conserved end residues are part of each CDR3. A D gene is named only where the DNA matches it firmly. Rows may omit the clone size; those that give it use once, few, many or a size class.

- TRBJ1-3 TRBV30 - CAWSVAGLPSGNTIYF TGTGCCTGGAGTGTTGCGGGGCTCCCCTCTGGAAACACCATATATTTT
- TRBJ1-4 TRBV6-5 - CASSYSRGEKLFF TGTGCCAGCAGTTACTCGAGGGGGGAAAAACTGTTTTTT
- TRBJ2-2 TRBV4-3 TRBD1 CASSLQLGQGNPYGELFF TGCGCCAGCAGCCTCCAACTGGGACAGGGAAACCCCTACGGGGAGCTGTTTTTT
- TRBJ2-3 TRBV7-9 - CASRDGVGTQYF TGTGCCAGCAGGGACGGGGTTGGTACGCAGTATTTT
- TRBJ2-1 TRBV4-1 - CASSQDLTSSEQFF TGCGCCAGCAGCCAAGATCTCACTTCTTCTGAGCAGTTCTTC
- TRBJ2-7 TRBV7-2 - CASSLGLVIYEQYF TGTGCCAGCAGCTTAGGACTAGTTATCTACGAGCAGTACTTC
- TRBJ2-1 TRBV5-1 TRBD2 CASSPPGTSETQDQFF TGCGCCAGCAGCCCGCCCGGGACTAGCGAGACCCAAGACCAGTTCTTC
once TRBJ1-5 TRBV24-1 - CATSTQAAEPQHF TGTGCCACCAGTACCCAGGCAGCCGAGCCCCAGCATTTT
- TRBJ2-2 TRBV28 - CASSLSPPLSNTGELFF TGTGCCAGCAGTTTATCTCCCCCTTTGTCGAACACCGGGGAGCTGTTTTTT
- TRBJ1-1 TRBV28 TRBD1 CASSFPRGVTEAFF TGTGCCAGCAGTTTCCCCAGGGGGGTCACTGAAGCTTTCTTT
- TRBJ1-1 TRBV6-1 TRBD1 CASSEPWTGRAEAFF TGTGCCAGCAGTGAACCTTGGACAGGGAGGGCTGAAGCTTTCTTT
- TRBJ2-3 TRBV7-2 - CASRSGLSTDTQYF TGTGCCAGCAGAAGCGGATTAAGCACAGATACGCAGTATTTT
few TRBJ1-2 TRBV5-1 - CASSPRTRVGSTF TGCGCCAGCAGCCCCCGGACCCGGGTAGGGAGCACCTTC
- TRBJ2-7 TRBV11-3 TRBD1 CASSRGGTGTYEQYF TGTGCCAGCAGCCGAGGGGGGACAGGGACCTACGAGCAGTACTTC
- TRBJ2-4 TRBV7-2 TRBD1 CASSLIWQGENIQYF TGTGCCAGCAGCTTAATCTGGCAGGGGGAAAACATTCAGTACTTC
once TRBJ1-2 TRBV7-2 TRBD1 CASSVDRGIIYTF TGTGCCAGCAGCGTAGACAGGGGGATTATCTACACCTTC
once TRBJ2-5 TRBV28 TRBD1 CASSRHRTGRQETQYF TGTGCCAGCAGTCGTCACCGGACAGGGCGGCAAGAGACCCAGTACTTC
- TRBJ2-7 TRBV30 TRBD2 CAWSIGLAAPTYEQYF TGTGCCTGGAGTATTGGACTAGCGGCTCCAACCTACGAGCAGTACTTC
- TRBJ2-1 TRBV30 - CAWKTREIYNEQFF TGTGCCTGGAAGACTAGGGAAATATACAATGAGCAGTTCTTC
few TRBJ1-1 TRBV29-1 - CSVDFVHEAFF TGCAGCGTTGATTTTGTCCATGAAGCTTTCTTT
few TRBJ2-6 TRBV14 TRBD1 CASSPRAWTGLPGANVLTF TGTGCCAGCAGCCCTCGTGCCTGGACAGGGTTACCTGGGGCCAACGTCCTGACTTTC
once TRBJ2-1 TRBV30 TRBD2 CAWSSSGRAGEQFF TGTGCCTGGAGTTCAAGCGGGAGGGCCGGTGAGCAGTTCTTC
- TRBJ2-7 TRBV20-1 - CSAKLTYEQYF TGCAGTGCTAAACTCACCTACGAGCAGTACTTC
once TRBJ1-1 TRBV7-2 - CASTQGRLNTEAFF TGTGCCAGCACCCAGGGCAGGTTGAACACTGAAGCTTTCTTT
medium-sized TRBJ2-1 TRBV7-7 - CASSLGLASYNEQFF TGTGCCAGCAGCTTAGGGCTAGCGAGTTACAATGAGCAGTTCTTC
once TRBJ2-7 TRBV4-3 TRBD1 CASSQDTDRFYEQYF TGCGCCAGCAGCCAAGACACGGACAGGTTCTACGAGCAGTACTTC
- TRBJ2-2 TRBV19 - CASSQRDTGELFF TGTGCCAGTAGCCAGCGGGACACCGGGGAGCTGTTTTTT
- TRBJ2-7 TRBV5-1 - CASSLGSSYEQYF TGCGCCAGCAGCTTGGGCAGCTCCTACGAGCAGTACTTC
- TRBJ2-7 TRBV28 TRBD1 CASSPRGSTIYEQYF TGTGCCAGCTCTCCCAGGGGGTCGACGATCTACGAGCAGTACTTC
- TRBJ2-7 TRBV28 - CASTERGTDTYEQYF TGTGCCAGCACCGAAAGGGGGACGGATACCTACGAGCAGTACTTC
once TRBJ1-2 TRBV7-3 - CASSLIKGPYGYTF TGTGCCAGCAGCTTAATTAAGGGGCCCTATGGCTACACCTTC
- TRBJ1-4 TRBV6-5 - CASRVPGLTNEKLFF TGTGCCAGCAGGGTCCCGGGACTGACTAATGAAAAACTGTTTTTT
- TRBJ1-2 TRBV29-1 - CSVEDPQGSGYTF TGCAGCGTTGAAGATCCCCAGGGAAGTGGCTACACCTTC
- TRBJ1-1 TRBV30 - CAWSRQETEAFF TGTGCCTGGAGTAGACAAGAAACTGAAGCTTTCTTT
- TRBJ2-7 TRBV5-1 - CASSPRTVGEQYF TGCGCCAGCAGCCCACGGACAGTCGGCGAGCAGTACTTC
- TRBJ2-1 TRBV7-3 TRBD2 CASSTRTSGNEQFF TGTGCCAGCAGCACCCGGACTAGCGGCAATGAGCAGTTCTTC
- TRBJ2-2 TRBV27 TRBD1 CASSLGQASTGELFF TGTGCCAGCAGTCTGGGACAGGCAAGCACCGGGGAGCTGTTTTTT
- TRBJ2-3 TRBV9 TRBD2 CASSARGLAGTTDTQYF TGTGCCAGCAGCGCCCGTGGACTAGCGGGGACCACAGATACGCAGTATTTT
few TRBJ1-1 TRBV10-3 - CAISRERDTEAFF TGTGCCATCTCCCGGGAGCGCGACACTGAAGCTTTCTTT
- TRBJ1-6 TRBV3-1/TRBV3-2 TRBD1 CASRALSGTANSPLHF TGTGCCAGCAGGGCTTTATCCGGGACAGCCAATTCACCCCTCCACTTT
- TRBJ2-5 TRBV7-3 TRBD2 CASSPGLAGGILETQYF TGTGCCAGCAGTCCGGGACTAGCGGGAGGAATATTAGAGACCCAGTACTTC
- TRBJ2-5 TRBV7-8 - CASSLSAAPWTQYF TGTGCCAGCAGCTTATCGGCGGCCCCATGGACCCAGTACTTC
- TRBJ1-6 TRBV7-9 - CASSSQGNSPLHF TGTGCCAGCAGCTCCCAGGGGAATTCACCCCTCCACTTT
once TRBJ2-5 TRBV7-2 - CASSAEVGAETQYF TGTGCCAGCAGCGCCGAGGTTGGGGCTGAGACCCAGTACTTC
- TRBJ2-7 TRBV3-1/TRBV3-2 - CASSPYLVLRAREYF TGTGCCAGCAGCCCCTATCTAGTACTACGAGCCCGGGAGTACTTC
- TRBJ2-2 TRBV3-1/TRBV3-2 TRBD2 CASNPTGRLNTGELFF TGTGCCAGCAACCCTACCGGGAGGTTGAACACCGGGGAGCTGTTTTTT
few TRBJ1-2 TRBV18 TRBD1 CASSPLNRGHGYTF TGTGCCAGCTCACCCCTGAACAGGGGGCATGGCTACACCTTC
once TRBJ2-7 TRBV7-2 TRBD1 CASSLGSGQGPYEQYF TGTGCCAGCAGCTTAGGATCCGGACAGGGACCTTACGAGCAGTACTTC
- TRBJ1-1 TRBV10-1 - CASSETYSRTEAFF TGCGCCAGCAGTGAGACGTACAGCCGCACTGAAGCTTTCTTT
- TRBJ2-3 TRBV3-1/TRBV3-2 - CASSSRDTQYF TGTGCCAGCAGCTCCAGGGATACGCAGTATTTT
- TRBJ2-5 TRBV6-2/TRBV6-3 TRBD1 CASSLTGTARELYF TGTGCCAGCAGTTTAACCGGGACAGCCCGAGAATTGTACTTC
- TRBJ1-3 TRBV28 - CASSPPIRVAGNTIYF TGTGCCAGCAGTCCACCAATCAGGGTAGCTGGAAACACCATATATTTT
- TRBJ1-2 TRBV28 TRBD1 CASSLGADRAYGYTF TGTGCCAGCAGTTTGGGGGCGGACAGGGCCTATGGCTACACCTTC
many TRBJ1-1 TRBV30 TRBD1 CAWSVRPYVTGGLENTEAFF TGTGCCTGGAGTGTAAGGCCCTATGTTACAGGGGGCTTGGAGAACACTGAAGCTTTCTTT
few TRBJ2-2 TRBV4-2 TRBD2 CASSQDALAGGSGELFF TGTGCCAGCAGCCAAGATGCACTAGCGGGAGGTTCAGGGGAGCTGTTTTTT
- TRBJ2-3 TRBV5-1 TRBD2 CASSPSGRADTQYF TGCGCCAGCAGCCCTAGCGGGAGGGCGGATACGCAGTATTTT
- TRBJ2-5 TRBV29-1 TRBD2 CSAGTSGARVQYF TGCAGCGCCGGGACTAGCGGGGCCCGAGTCCAGTACTTC